This record looks at one T cell receptor (beta chain) sequence and its context. The clone's antigen remains unknown. No much larger clone exists at a distance of one base, and base qualities are not known. Trimming costs V 2 bases and J 1 base, and their ends lie 8 bases apart. Counted from cysteine to phenylalanine, this CDR3 has 14 amino acids. Of all the DNA, just the CDR3 is kept, 42 bases in frame from base 1. From the germline V gene, CDR1 is SGHTA and CDR2 is FQGTGA. This sample's time point label indicates: baseline before oral tofacitinib. Peripheral blood and lesional scalp punch biopsies were obtained from patients with alopecia areata. After PBMCs were isolated by density centrifugation and stained for CD3, CD4 and CD8, a FACSAria was used to sort CD4+ and CD8+ T cells. This entry comes from a study of CD8+ T cells in alopecia areata (dated by TCRdb to the late 2010s). Regarding the research as a whole: The treated patients took part in an open-label pilot trial in which moderate-to-severe alopecia areata was treated with oral tofacitinib at 5 to 10 mg twice daily. Tofacitinib was given for 6 to 18 months, followed by 6 months of follow-up off drug to assess delayed response and recurrence. The study used high-throughput TCRbeta sequencing to examine T cell clonal expansion in alopecia areata, in both the C3H/HeJ mouse model and human patients. Scalp tissue and sorted CD4+ and CD8+ peripheral blood T cells from patchy and totalis/universalis alopecia areata patients and from healthy controls were covered by human TCRbeta sequencing. Biopsies were taken from tofacitinib-treated patients at baseline and again at 4 and 24 weeks into treatment, and several of those patients also had a later scalp biopsy. Scalp clonality was compared among normal scalp (n=4), patchy alopecia areata scalp (n=8), and alopecia totalis/universalis scalp (n=8). RNA came from the PAXgene miRNA kit for fixed scalp, the miRNeasy kit for PBMCs, and the RNeasy kit for mouse skin. TCRbeta CDR3 regions were amplified by immunoSEQ multiplex PCR with 35 Vbeta forward and 13 Jbeta reverse primers. Broader findings and caveats from the paper: Lesional scalp, especially in alopecia totalis/universalis, showed higher clonality and more expanded CD8+ clones than normal scalp, suggesting antigenic drive. Compared with mice, TCR sequences shared between patients were less clear, possibly partly because of HLA diversity across the patient population. Unlike mouse skin, which is dominated by gammadelta T cells, normal human skin has resident alphabeta T cells that are also sequenced, and this complicates analysis of the scalp TCR repertoire.

Library generation was performed with the immunoSEQ multiplex PCR assay. To provide template for TCR sequencing, every sample had RNA extracted and reverse transcribed into cDNA. SuperScript III was used for first-strand cDNA synthesis, primed with a 2:1 mix of oligo-dT and random hexamers. A synthetic immune receptor repertoire was used to gauge amplification bias, and whatever bias remained was removed computationally. The source study handled its data this way. Raw reads were preprocessed to remove errors, and CDR3 was defined by IMGT conventions from the conserved cysteine to phenylalanine. Clonality was computed by normalizing Shannon entropy by log2 of the number of productive unique TCRs and subtracting the result from 1. CD4 or CD8 identity of scalp clones was inferred by cross-referencing scalp TCRbeta sequences with sorted blood CD4 and CD8 repertoires. TCRdb stores this immuneACCESS table with in-frame sequences only. Part of the clones is absent; in the studies checked, under half of the shortfall reflects unresolved V genes, and no reason is known for the rest. The DNA gave D and trimming, while V, J and clone size come from that table. A total of some 170,000 clones appear in this sample, about 72% of them only once. The ten largest clones capture more than 9.5% of the sample.

The source was CD8+ T cells sorted from blood, collected at week 0. The clonotype was recovered from a human donor with alopecia areata. This chain joins TRBV7-3 to TRBJ2-5; matching of 6 bases hints at TRBD2 as the D gene. At the DNA level, the sequence is TGTGCCAGCAGCTTAGGCGGGGCCCAAGAGACCCAGTACTTC. The encoded protein is CASSLGGAQETQYF. Full variable domain (CDR3 extended with the reference TRBV7-3 and TRBJ2-5 proteins): GAGVSQTPSNKVTEKGKYVELRCDPISGHTALYWYRQSLGQGPEFLIYFQGTGAADDSGLPNDRFFAVRPEGSVSTLKIQRTERGDSAVYLCASSLGGAQETQYFGPGTRLLVL.